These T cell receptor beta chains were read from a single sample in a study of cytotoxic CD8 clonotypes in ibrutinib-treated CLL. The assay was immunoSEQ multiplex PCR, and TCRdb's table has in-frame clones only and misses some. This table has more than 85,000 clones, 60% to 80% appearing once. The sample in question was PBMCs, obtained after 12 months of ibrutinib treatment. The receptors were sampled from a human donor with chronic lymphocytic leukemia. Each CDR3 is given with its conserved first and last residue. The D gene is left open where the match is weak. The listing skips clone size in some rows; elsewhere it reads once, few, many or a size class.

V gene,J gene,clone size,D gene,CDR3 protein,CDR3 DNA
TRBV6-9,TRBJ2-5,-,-,CASTRTAKQETQYF,TGTGCCAGCACCAGGACAGCAAAACAAGAGACCCAGTACTTC
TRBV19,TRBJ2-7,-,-,CASSRPGDSYEQYF,TGTGCCAGTAGTAGGCCAGGGGACTCCTACGAGCAGTACTTC
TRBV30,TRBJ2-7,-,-,CAWSALGQGAKEQYF,TGTGCCTGGAGTGCTCTAGGGCAGGGAGCAAAAGAGCAGTACTTC
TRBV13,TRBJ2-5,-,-,CASSASRAEETQYF,TGTGCCAGCAGCGCGTCCAGGGCTGAAGAGACCCAGTACTTC
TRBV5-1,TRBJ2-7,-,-,CASSLSAVTHEQYF,TGCGCCAGCAGCTTGTCAGCGGTAACTCACGAGCAGTACTTC
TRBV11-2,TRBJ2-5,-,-,CASSLGGKETQYF,TGTGCCAGCAGCTTAGGCGGGAAAGAGACCCAGTACTTC
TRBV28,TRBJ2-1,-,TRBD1,CASSLGWTGGDNEQFF,TGTGCCAGCAGTTTGGGGTGGACAGGAGGAGACAATGAGCAGTTCTTC
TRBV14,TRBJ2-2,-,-,CASSHTRVGNTGELFF,TGTGCCAGCAGCCACACCCGGGTCGGGAACACCGGGGAGCTGTTTTTT
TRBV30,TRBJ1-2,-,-,CAWSTTNYGYTF,TGTGCCTGGAGTACCACTAACTATGGCTACACCTTC
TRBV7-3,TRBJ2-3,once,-,CASSPQGSDTQYF,TGTGCCAGCAGCCCCCAGGGATCAGATACGCAGTATTTT
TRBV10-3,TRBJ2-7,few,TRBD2,CAIREAAGAGGRYEQYF,TGTGCCATCAGGGAGGCAGCGGGAGCGGGGGGGAGGTACGAGCAGTACTTC
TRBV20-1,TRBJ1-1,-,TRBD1,CSVRGSTEAFF,TGCAGTGTCAGGGGGAGCACTGAAGCTTTCTTT
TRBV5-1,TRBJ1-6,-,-,CASSVGGSENSPLHF,TGCGCCAGCAGCGTCGGAGGTAGTGAGAATTCACCCCTCCACTTT
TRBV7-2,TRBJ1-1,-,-,CASSRIGGHTEAFF,TGTGCCAGCAGCCGCATCGGGGGCCACACTGAAGCTTTCTTT
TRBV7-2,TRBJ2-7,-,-,CASSLVGWDEQYF,TGTGCCAGCAGCTTAGTAGGGTGGGACGAGCAGTACTTC
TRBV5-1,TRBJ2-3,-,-,CASSLEGDGVDTQYF,TGCGCCAGCAGCTTGGAAGGGGACGGTGTGGATACGCAGTATTTT
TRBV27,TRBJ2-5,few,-,CASSSNRPQETQYF,TGTGCCAGCAGTTCAAACAGACCCCAAGAGACCCAGTACTTC
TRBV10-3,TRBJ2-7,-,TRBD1,CAISTGGYEQYF,TGTGCCATTTCAACAGGGGGCTACGAGCAGTACTTC
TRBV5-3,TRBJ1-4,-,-,CARSLSRGGVGTNEKLFF,TGTGCCAGAAGCTTGAGCAGGGGTGGCGTCGGAACTAATGAAAAACTGTTTTTT
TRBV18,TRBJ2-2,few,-,CASSPKGELFF,TGTGCCAGCTCACCAAAGGGGGAGCTGTTTTTT
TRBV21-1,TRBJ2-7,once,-,CASSTPPTRGNTVRYEQYF,TGTGCCAGCAGCACCCCACCAACCCGCGGGAATACGGTTCGTTACGAGCAGTACTTC
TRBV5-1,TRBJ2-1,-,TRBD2,CASSILGLAGGDEQFF,TGCGCCAGCAGCATCCTCGGACTAGCGGGAGGAGATGAGCAGTTCTTC
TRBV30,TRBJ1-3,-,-,CAWSVDPFSGNTIYF,TGTGCCTGGAGTGTGGACCCTTTCTCTGGAAACACCATATATTTT
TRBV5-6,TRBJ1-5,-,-,CASSFYSSQYSNQPQHF,TGTGCCAGCAGCTTCTACTCGTCCCAATATAGCAATCAGCCCCAGCATTTT
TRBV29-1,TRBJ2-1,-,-,CSVEDRGTETSSYNEQFF,TGCAGCGTTGAAGATCGGGGGACAGAAACTAGCTCCTACAATGAGCAGTTCTTC